This TCR beta chain was profiled in a study of T-cell reconstitution after alpha-beta-depleted transplantation in children (dated by TCRdb to 2016 to 2017). Some background on the complete study: Using TCR repertoire profiling, the study quantitatively followed how T-cell immune reconstitution unfolded in children after TCRalphabeta/CD19-depleted allogeneic hematopoietic cell transplantation.

Explained via the paper, the treatment or condition label denotes: allogeneic hematopoietic cell transplantation with graft depleted of TCRalphabeta T cells and CD19 B cells. Transplant recipients were children who received TCRalphabeta/CD19-depleted allogeneic hematopoietic cell grafts. Libraries came from PCR. Sequencing used an Illumina HiSeq 2500. TCR library preparation used molecular barcoding, with unique molecular identifiers applied to normalize quantification of the TCRbeta repertoire. Using fastp trimming at Q25 and MiXCR clonotype assembly, TCRdb reanalyzed the public sequencing data and kept in-frame beta chains. For every CDR3 protein sequence, its rows merge into one entry that carries the most common genes and DNA. The sample table holds more than 100,000 distinct CDR3 sequences, of which more than 20% were seen once. Of the sample, under 12% is held by the ten largest clones. In the case of this clonotype: The target of this receptor is not known. Within one base of it there is no much larger clone, and no base qualities were kept.

What the work shows at the level of the full study, not this receptor alone: The apparently early alphabetaT-cell count recovery about two months after transplant was reportedly dependent on only several hundred rapidly expanded clones derived from non-depleted graft cells. The frequencies of hyperexpanded clones fell over the following months, and after one year, T-cell counts and TCRbeta diversity were mostly attributed to newly produced T cells. In some patients, the high TCRbeta diversity seen at day 60 was put down to recipient T cells and intrathymic progenitors that had survived conditioning.

V loses 3 bases of germline sequence and J loses 4 bases, and the interval between the two ends is 11 bases. The CDR3 runs 13 residues from the cysteine to the phenylalanine. Just the 39-base CDR3 DNA is kept, in frame starting at base 1. The CDR1 and CDR2 encoded by the germline V gene are SGHRS and YFSETQ. The sequence joins TRBV5-1 to TRBJ2-7, and perhaps TRBD1 as D gene, on 6 matching bases. The sequenced sample was PBMCs, mostly from graft donor cells, obtained 180 days after TCRalphabeta/CD19-depleted stem cell transplant. This clonotype was obtained from a male patient between 2 and 10 years old who had a stem cell transplant for chronic granulomatous disease, so the T cells may come from the graft donor. Here is the DNA: TGCGCCAGCAGCTCAGGGACACCTTACGAGCAGTACTTC. It encodes CASSSGTPYEQYF.